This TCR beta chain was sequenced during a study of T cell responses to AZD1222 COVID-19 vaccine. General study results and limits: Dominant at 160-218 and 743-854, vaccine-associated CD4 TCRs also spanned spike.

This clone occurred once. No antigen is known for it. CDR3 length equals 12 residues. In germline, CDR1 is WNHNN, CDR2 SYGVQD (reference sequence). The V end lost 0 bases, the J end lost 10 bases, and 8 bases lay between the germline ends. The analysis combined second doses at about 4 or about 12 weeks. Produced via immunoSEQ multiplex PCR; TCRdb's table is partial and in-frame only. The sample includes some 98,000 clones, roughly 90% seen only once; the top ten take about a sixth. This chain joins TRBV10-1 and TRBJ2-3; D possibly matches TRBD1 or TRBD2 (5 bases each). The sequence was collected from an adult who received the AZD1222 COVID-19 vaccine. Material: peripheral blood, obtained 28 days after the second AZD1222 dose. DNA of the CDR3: TGCGCCAGCAGTGAGTCCCGGGGCCCGCAGTATTTT. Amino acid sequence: CASSESRGPQYF.